This T cell receptor beta chain was observed in a study of blood T cell repertoires in COVID-19. V shed 10 bases and J shed 7 bases, with 19 bases lying between them. This CDR3 comprises 13 residues. Looked up from germline, CDR1 is LGHNT and CDR2 is FRNRAP. Assay used: immunoSEQ multiplex PCR; TCRdb lists only in-frame clones, some missing. Here the sample spans around 110,000 clones, around four fifths being singletons. The source of this sequence is a man between 60 and 75 years old with active or convalescent COVID-19. The chain carries TRBV12-5 and TRBJ1-1, with D perhaps TRBD1 (6 bases). Sequenced: peripheral blood. This chain's CDR3 is CATDSGQGGEAFF. CDR3 DNA sequence: TGTGCTACCGACTCGGGGCAAGGGGGTGAAGCTTTCTTT.